Presented here are 2 T cell receptor beta chains from one specimen sequenced in a study of blood T cell repertoires in COVID-19. Assay: immunoSEQ multiplex PCR; the TCRdb copy retains only in-frame clones and omits some. The sample holds about 75,000 clones, about 88% seen once. Sequenced sample: peripheral blood. The receptors originated from a human donor in a cohort sampled during active COVID-19.

V is TRBV28 and J is TRBJ2-4; 8 nucleotides agree with TRBD1. Germline CDR1 is MDHEN and CDR2 is SYDVKM. The CDR3 sequence is 16 residues long. Trimming removed 8 bases from V and 3 bases from J; junction bases left unmatched: 12. The CDR3 loop is CASGPHSGGVKNIQYF. For the CDR3, the DNA is TGTGCCAGCGGCCCTCATTCAGGGGGCGTCAAAAACATTCAGTACTTC.

V gene TRBV29-1 combines with J gene TRBJ1-2, with D possibly being TRBD1 (6 bases). The CDR3 covers 14 residues. Germline CDR1 SQVTM, CDR2 ANQGSEA. The V end was cut by 3 bases, the J end by 3 bases, with 14 bases between. CDR3 sequence: CSVDRMDSHYGYTF. CDR3 coding DNA: TGCAGCGTTGACCGTATGGACAGCCACTATGGCTACACCTTC.